The 6 T cell receptor beta chains below come from one sample, sequenced in a study of memory CD4+ T cells and cytomegalovirus serostatus. This table comes from immunoSEQ multiplex PCR, and its TCRdb copy is limited to in-frame clones, with some not included. The repertoire holds about 64,000 clones, roughly three quarters seen once, with 0.88% in the top ten. The sort gate was single viable CD3+CD4+CD8-CD45RO+ cells for memory CD4+ T cells. Sequenced sample: memory CD4+ T cells from blood. The receptors were sampled from an adult in good health and CMV-seronegative.

The gene calls are TRBV13 and TRBJ1-2; 7 positions match TRBD1. The germline gives CDR1 PRHDT, CDR2 FYEKMQ (reference sequence). Trimming removed 4 bases from V and 7 bases from J; junction bases left unmatched: 9. The CDR3 is 14 amino acids. CDR3 residues: CASSSRQGESGYTF. Written as DNA, the CDR3 is TGTGCCAGCAGCTCTAGACAGGGTGAGAGTGGCTACACCTTC. The full variable domain, completed using reference TRBV13 and TRBJ1-2, is AAGVIQSPRHLIKEKRETATLKCYPIPRHDTVYWYQQGPGQDPQFLISFYEKMQSDKGSIPDRFSAQQFSDYHSELNMSSLELGDSALYFCASSSRQGESGYTFGSGTRLTVV.

With respect to this clone: One end of the junction is discordant with germline, which a read error may explain. This chain links TRBV7-7 with TRBJ1-3; D remains unclear. There are 20 residues in the CDR3. Germline loops: CDR1 SSHAT, CDR2 FNYEAQ (reference sequence). The CDR3 reads CASSPFGTHRKGRSGNTIYF. The CDR3 DNA is TGTGCTAGCAGCCCCTTCGGTACCCACAGAAAAGGGCGCTCTGGAAACACCATATATTTT.

The chain has TRBV2 and TRBJ2-3, with TRBD1 matching over 7 bases. V lost 6 bases and J lost 3; bases outside the gene matches: 12. The CDR3 contains 16 residues. CDR1 is SNHLY, CDR2 FYNNEI, per germline. The CDR3 here is CASRAPTGQRTDTQYF. The DNA of the CDR3 is TGTGCCAGCAGAGCCCCAACGGGACAGCGAACAGATACGCAGTATTTT.

This chain joins TRBV11-2 and TRBJ2-1; 8 positions match TRBD2. Germline loops: CDR1 SGHAT, CDR2 FQNNGV. The V and J ends lost 0 bases and 2 bases, in that order; junction bases with no gene match: 6. The CDR3 runs to 17 residues. The CDR3 coding sequence is TGTGCCAGCAGCTTAGATAGCGGGGCCATGCCCTACAATGAGCAGTTCTTC. This codes for CASSLDSGAMPYNEQFF.

This chain connects TRBV5-4 to TRBJ1-2; tentatively, D is TRBD1 (6 bases). The V gene's germline CDR1 is SGHNT and CDR2 YYREEE (reference sequence). CDR3 length equals 15 residues. V shed 8 bases and J shed 0 bases, with 17 bases lying between them. CDR3 region: CARSPGGPANYGYTF. The CDR3, as DNA: TGTGCCAGGAGCCCCGGGGGCCCAGCTAACTATGGCTACACCTTC.

The chain uses TRBV14 and TRBJ1-1, with D perhaps matching TRBD1 (6 bases). The V end lost 2 bases, the J end lost 4 bases, and 8 bases lay between the germline ends. The CDR3 runs 13 residues. Germline V lookup: CDR1 SGHDN, CDR2 FVKESK. DNA of the CDR3: TGTGCCAGCAGCCAAAGCAGGGGCACTGAAGCTTTCTTT. Translation gives CASSQSRGTEAFF.